The entry that follows covers one T cell receptor (beta chain) sequence. The antigen is undetermined. CDR3 length: 15 amino acids. Germline trimming cut 0 bases from V and 7 bases from J; bases unmatched to any gene: 5. Germline V gene sequence: CDR1 LGHNA, CDR2 YSLEER. This entry comes from a study of blood T cells in healthy people across ages. Using a J-beta primer mix together with a sample-barcoded 5' primer, a second PCR was run for 7 to 11 cycles. Each CDR3 protein gets one entry after TCRdb re-called the 5' RACE reads with MiXCR. This sample has hundreds of thousands of distinct CDR3 sequences, with 49% found just once. Study-wide results and limits: Aged donors had fewer naive CD4+ cells and lower diversity than long-lived donors.

The sample comprised blood. The TCR was taken from a woman aged 60-75 years in good health. The V gene is TRBV4-3, the J gene TRBJ2-4; 8 bases map to TRBD1. CDR3 amino acids: CASSQDTGTGNIQYF. The CDR3 nucleotides read TGCGCCAGCAGCCAAGATACCGGGACAGGCAACATTCAGTACTTC.